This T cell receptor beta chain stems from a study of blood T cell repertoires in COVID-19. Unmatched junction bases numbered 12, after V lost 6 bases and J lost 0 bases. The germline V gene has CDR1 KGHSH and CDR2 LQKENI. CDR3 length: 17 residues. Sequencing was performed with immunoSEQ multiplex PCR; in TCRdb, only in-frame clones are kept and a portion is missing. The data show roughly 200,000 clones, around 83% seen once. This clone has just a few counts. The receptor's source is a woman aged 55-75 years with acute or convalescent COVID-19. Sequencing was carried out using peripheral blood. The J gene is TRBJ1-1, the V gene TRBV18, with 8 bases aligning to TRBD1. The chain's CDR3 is CASSSADRVRMNTEAFF. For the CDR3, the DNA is TGTGCCAGCTCTTCCGCGGACAGGGTAAGGATGAACACTGAAGCTTTCTTT. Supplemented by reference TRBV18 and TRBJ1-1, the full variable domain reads NAGVMQNPRHLVRRRGQEARLRCSPMKGHSHVYWYRQLPEEGLKFMVYLQKENIIDESGMPKERFSAEFPKEGPSILRIQQVVRGDSAAYFCASSSADRVRMNTEAFFGQGTRLTVV.